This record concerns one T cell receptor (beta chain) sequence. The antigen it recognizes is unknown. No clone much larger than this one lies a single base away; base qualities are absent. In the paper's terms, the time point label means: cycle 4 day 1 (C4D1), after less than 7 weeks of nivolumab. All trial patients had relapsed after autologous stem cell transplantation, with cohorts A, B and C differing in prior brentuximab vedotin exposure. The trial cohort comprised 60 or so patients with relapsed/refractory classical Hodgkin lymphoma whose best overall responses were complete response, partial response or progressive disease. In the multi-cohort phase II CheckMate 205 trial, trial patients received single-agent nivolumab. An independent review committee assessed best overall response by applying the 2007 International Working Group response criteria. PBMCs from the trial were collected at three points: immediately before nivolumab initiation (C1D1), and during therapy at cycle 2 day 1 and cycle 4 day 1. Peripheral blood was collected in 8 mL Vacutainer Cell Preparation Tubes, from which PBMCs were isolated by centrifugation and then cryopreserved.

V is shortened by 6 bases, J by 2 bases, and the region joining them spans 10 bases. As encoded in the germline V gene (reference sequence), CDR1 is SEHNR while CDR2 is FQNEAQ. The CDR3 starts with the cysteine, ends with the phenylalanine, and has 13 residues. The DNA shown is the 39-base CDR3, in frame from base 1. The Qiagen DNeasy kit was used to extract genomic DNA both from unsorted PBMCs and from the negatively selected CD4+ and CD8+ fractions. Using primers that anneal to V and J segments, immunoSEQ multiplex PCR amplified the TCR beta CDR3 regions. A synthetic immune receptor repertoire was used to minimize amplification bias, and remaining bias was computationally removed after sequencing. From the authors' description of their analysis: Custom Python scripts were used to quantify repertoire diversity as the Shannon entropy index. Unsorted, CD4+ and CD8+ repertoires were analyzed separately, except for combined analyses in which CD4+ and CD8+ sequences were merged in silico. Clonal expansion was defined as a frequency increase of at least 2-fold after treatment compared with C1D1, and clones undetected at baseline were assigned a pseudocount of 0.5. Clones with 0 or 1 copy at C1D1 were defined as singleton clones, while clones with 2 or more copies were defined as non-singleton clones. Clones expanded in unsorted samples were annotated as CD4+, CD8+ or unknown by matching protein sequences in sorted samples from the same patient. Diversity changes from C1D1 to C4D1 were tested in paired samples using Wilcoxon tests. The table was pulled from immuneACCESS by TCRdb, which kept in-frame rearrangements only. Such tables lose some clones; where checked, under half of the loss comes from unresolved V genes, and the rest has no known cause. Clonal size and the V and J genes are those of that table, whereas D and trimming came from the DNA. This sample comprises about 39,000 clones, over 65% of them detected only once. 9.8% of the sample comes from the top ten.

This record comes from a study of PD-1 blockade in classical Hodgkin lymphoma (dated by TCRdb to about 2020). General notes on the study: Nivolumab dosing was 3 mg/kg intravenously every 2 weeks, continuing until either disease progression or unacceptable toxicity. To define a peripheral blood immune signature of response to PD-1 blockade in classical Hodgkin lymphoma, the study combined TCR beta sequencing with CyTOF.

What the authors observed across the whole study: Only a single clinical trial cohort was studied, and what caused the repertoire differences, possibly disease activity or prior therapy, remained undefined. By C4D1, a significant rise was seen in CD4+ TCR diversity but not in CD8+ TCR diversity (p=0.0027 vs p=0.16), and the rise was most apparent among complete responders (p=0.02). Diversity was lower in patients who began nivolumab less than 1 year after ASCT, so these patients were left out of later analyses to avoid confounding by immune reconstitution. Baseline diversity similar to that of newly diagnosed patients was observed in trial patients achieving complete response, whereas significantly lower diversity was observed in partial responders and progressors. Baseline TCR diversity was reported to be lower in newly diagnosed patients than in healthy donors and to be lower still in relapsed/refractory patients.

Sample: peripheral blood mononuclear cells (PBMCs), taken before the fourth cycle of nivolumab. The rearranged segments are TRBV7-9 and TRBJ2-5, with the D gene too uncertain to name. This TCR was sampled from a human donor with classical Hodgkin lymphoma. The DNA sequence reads TGTGCCAGCAGGGTCGATCGGCAAGAGACCCAGTACTTC. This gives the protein CASRVDRQETQYF.